This entry concerns a single T cell receptor beta chain. This sample was included in a study of blood T cell repertoires in COVID-19. Germline lookup yields CDR1 SGHRS and CDR2 YFSETQ. Trimming removed 2 bases from V and 0 bases from J, with 8 bases in between. This CDR3 region has 14 residues. Some clones are missing from TCRdb's copy, which holds only in-frame ones; the method was immunoSEQ multiplex PCR. The sample gives 90,000 to 120,000 clones, about nine tenths of which show up once; under 7% is in the top ten. Sequenced input: peripheral blood. This TCR derives from a man between 50 and 59 years old with active or convalescent COVID-19. The genes are TRBV5-1 and TRBJ1-1; D gene ambiguous. CDR3 protein: CASSFSNMNTEAFF. The CDR3 DNA reads TGCGCCAGCAGCTTCAGTAACATGAACACTGAAGCTTTCTTT.